This record looks at one T cell receptor (beta chain) sequence and its context. This entry belongs to a study of blood T cell repertoires in COVID-19. On the study more broadly: PBMCs, B-cell-depleted T cells, or T cells provided the cDNA or gDNA that made up the material.

Adults between roughly 18 and 100 years of age took part from about two dozen US areas. Participant-given clinical history determined each cohort assignment. In the source study's methods: Reference gene primers were amplified, and this amplification served to estimate nucleated cell counts. Only in-frame clones appear in the TCRdb table, and some are missing; sequencing was by immunoSEQ multiplex PCR. The D gene and trimming were derived from the DNA, and the V and J assignments and clone size from that table. The sample lists about 400,000 clones, 70% to 90% seen once, with roughly 1.9% in the top ten. The TCR originated in a woman aged 18-29 years with acute COVID-19. The source material was PBMCs or T cells enriched from blood (not recorded which).

The CDR3 reads CASSSMAGGPDEQFF. CDR3 in DNA: TGCGCCAGCAGCTCTATGGCGGGGGGACCTGATGAGCAGTTCTTC. The gene calls are TRBV5-1 and TRBJ2-1, with TRBD2 matching 8 bases. Germline V lookup: CDR1 SGHRS, CDR2 YFSETQ. V trimming: 3 bases; J trimming: 8 bases; junction bases outside the gene matches: 10. The CDR3 is 15 amino acids.